This is a list of T cell receptor beta chains from one sample in a study of blood T cells in healthy people across ages. TCRdb called the 5' RACE reads again in MiXCR, with one record for every CDR3 protein. The sample records some 1.5 million distinct CDR3 sequences, roughly 27% being singletons. Material: blood. These receptor sequences come from a woman between 25 and 40 years old in good health. The CDR3 runs from the conserved cysteine through the conserved F or W. The D gene is left open where the match is weak. A clone size is listed for some rows: how often the clone was seen (once, few, many), or a class if it is expanded.

J: TRBJ1-5; D: -; size: few; V: TRBV7-9; DNA: TGTGCCAGCAGCTTCTCCGGGACACCGGCGGGTCAGCCCCAGCATTTT; CDR3: CASSFSGTPAGQPQHF
J: TRBJ2-1; D: -; size: -; V: TRBV5-1; DNA: TGCGCCAGCAGCGCCATTTCGGGGGACTTGGGGAATGGGCAGTTCTTC; CDR3: CASSAISGDLGNGQFF
J: TRBJ2-1; D: TRBD1; size: -; V: TRBV2; DNA: TGTGCCAGCTGCTGGCAGGGGGATGAGCAGTTCTTC; CDR3: CASCWQGDEQFF
J: TRBJ2-3; D: -; size: many; V: TRBV12-3/TRBV12-4; DNA: TGTGCCAGCAGTCAAGGGCAGGTCACAGATACGCAGTATTTT; CDR3: CASSQGQVTDTQYF
J: TRBJ2-1; D: TRBD1; size: -; V: TRBV10-3; DNA: TGTGCCATCAGTGCCACAGGGGGCGCCTACAATGCGCAGTTCTTC; CDR3: CAISATGGAYNAQFF
J: TRBJ2-7; D: TRBD1; size: many; V: TRBV27; DNA: TGTGCCAGCAGTTTAAACAGGGGCCACGAGCAGTACTTC; CDR3: CASSLNRGHEQYF
J: TRBJ2-7; D: TRBD2; size: -; V: TRBV6-2/TRBV6-3; DNA: TGTGCCAGCAGTTCCCCGGGACTAGCGGGCGCGAGCTCCTACGAGCAGTACTTC; CDR3: CASSSPGLAGASSYEQYF
J: TRBJ2-1; D: -; size: many; V: TRBV7-9; DNA: TGTGCCAGCAGCTTAGGACTAGATGGCAATGAGCAGTTCTTC; CDR3: CASSLGLDGNEQFF
J: TRBJ1-6; D: TRBD1; size: few; V: TRBV18; DNA: TGTGCCAGCTCACCATCGAGACAGGGGGCATCCTCACCCCTCCACTTT; CDR3: CASSPSRQGASSPLHF
J: TRBJ1-2; D: -; size: -; V: TRBV7-2; DNA: TGTGCCAGCACCCGACAATCCAACTATGGCTACACCTTC; CDR3: CASTRQSNYGYTF
J: TRBJ1-5; D: -; size: -; V: TRBV6-4; DNA: TGTGCCAGCAGTTCACAGACCAATCAGCCCCAGCATTTT; CDR3: CASSSQTNQPQHF
J: TRBJ2-7; D: -; size: many; V: TRBV5-5; DNA: TGTGCCAGCAGCATCGGACCCGACCTCCCCTACGAGCAGTACTTC; CDR3: CASSIGPDLPYEQYF
J: TRBJ2-1; D: TRBD2; size: -; V: TRBV7-2; DNA: TGTGCCAGCAGCTCCCCGGGGAGCGGGGGCGGTAAAGTGAGTGAGCAGTTCTTC; CDR3: CASSSPGSGGGKVSEQFF
J: TRBJ2-3; D: TRBD2; size: -; V: TRBV5-4; DNA: TGTGCCAGCAGCGGGACTAGCGGGCCCATCACAGATACGCAGTATTTT; CDR3: CASSGTSGPITDTQYF
J: TRBJ2-7; D: TRBD2; size: -; V: TRBV7-9; DNA: TGTGCCAGCAGCTCAAGCGGGAGGGCCCGCTCCGAGCAGTACTTC; CDR3: CASSSSGRARSEQYF
J: TRBJ2-7; D: -; size: many; V: TRBV29-1; DNA: TGCAGCGTTCTCAGGGGCTCGATCTCCTACGAGCAGTACTTC; CDR3: CSVLRGSISYEQYF
J: TRBJ2-3; D: TRBD1; size: -; V: TRBV11-2; DNA: TGTGCCAGCAGCGTTGGGACAGGGCCAGATACGCAGTATTTT; CDR3: CASSVGTGPDTQYF
J: TRBJ2-1; D: -; size: many; V: TRBV4-3; DNA: TGCGCCAGCAGCCATCCCAATGACAGGTACAATGAGCAGTTCTTC; CDR3: CASSHPNDRYNEQFF
J: TRBJ2-7; D: -; size: few; V: TRBV20-1; DNA: TGCAGTGCCCTCTCCGCTGGGGGAGCCGGCTACGAGCAGTACTTC; CDR3: CSALSAGGAGYEQYF
J: TRBJ2-2; D: -; size: -; V: TRBV28; DNA: TGTGCCAGCAGTTTATCCCCGGGTCACACCGGGGAGCTGTTTTTT; CDR3: CASSLSPGHTGELFF
J: TRBJ2-3; D: TRBD2; size: many; V: TRBV11-2; DNA: TGTGCCAGCACCCCGTCGAGCGGGGGGCCGAGAGATACGCAGTATTTT; CDR3: CASTPSSGGPRDTQYF
J: TRBJ2-1; D: -; size: -; V: TRBV7-9; DNA: TGTGCCAGCAGCTCCCTGACTAGCTCCTACAATGAGCAGTTCTTC; CDR3: CASSSLTSSYNEQFF
J: TRBJ2-1; D: -; size: few; V: TRBV15; DNA: TGTGCCACCAGCAGGGAGAGGGGCGCCTACAATGAGCAGTTCTTC; CDR3: CATSRERGAYNEQFF
J: TRBJ2-7; D: TRBD2; size: -; V: TRBV3-1; DNA: TGTGCCAGCAGCCAAGTGCTGGCGGGAGCCCGCTACGAGCGGTACTTC; CDR3: CASSQVLAGARYERYF
J: TRBJ2-7; D: -; size: few; V: TRBV3-1; DNA: TGTGCCAGCAGGGCAAGCGTGAGGGCCTACGAGCAGTACTTC; CDR3: CASRASVRAYEQYF
J: TRBJ2-3; D: TRBD2; size: -; V: TRBV29-1; DNA: TGCCGCGTGCGAGCGGGGTCGGGGGATACGCAGTATTTT; CDR3: CRVRAGSGDTQYF
J: TRBJ2-1; D: -; size: once; V: TRBV24-1; DNA: TGTGCCACCAGCCGGAACAGTTACAATGAGCAGTTCTTC; CDR3: CATSRNSYNEQFF
J: TRBJ2-6; D: -; size: few; V: TRBV4-2; DNA: TGTGCCAGCAGCCACTGGCTCACCAACTCTGGGGCCAACGTCCTGACTTTC; CDR3: CASSHWLTNSGANVLTF
J: TRBJ1-1; D: -; size: many; V: TRBV7-2; DNA: TGTGCCAGCAGCTTGACAGTACACACTGAAGCTTTCTTT; CDR3: CASSLTVHTEAFF
J: TRBJ1-1; D: -; size: -; V: TRBV12-3/TRBV12-4; DNA: TGTGCCGATGACCGGGGGTCTGGGAACACTGAAGCTTTCTTT; CDR3: CADDRGSGNTEAFF
J: TRBJ2-3; D: TRBD1; size: -; V: TRBV4-1; DNA: TGCGCCAGCAGCCAACAGACAGGGGTCACAGATGCGCAGTATTTT; CDR3: CASSQQTGVTDAQYF
J: TRBJ1-5; D: -; size: -; V: TRBV19; DNA: TGTGCCAGTACCTATGGTAGTGGGGGATTAAATCAGCCCCGGCATTTT; CDR3: CASTYGSGGLNQPRHF
J: TRBJ1-2; D: TRBD1; size: few; V: TRBV20-1; DNA: TGCAGTGCTAGCGGGGACAGGTTTTACTATGGCTACACCTTC; CDR3: CSASGDRFYYGYTF
J: TRBJ2-1; D: TRBD1; size: few; V: TRBV24-1; DNA: TGTGCCACCACCCCGACAGGGACCAATGAGCAGTTCTTC; CDR3: CATTPTGTNEQFF
J: TRBJ2-1; D: -; size: -; V: TRBV27; DNA: TGTGCCAGCTGGGACGGCTCCTACAATGAGCAGTTCTTC; CDR3: CASWDGSYNEQFF
J: TRBJ2-2; D: -; size: -; V: TRBV18; DNA: TGTGCCAGCTCACTCGCTGCGAGGATGAACACCGGGGAGCTGTTTTTT; CDR3: CASSLAARMNTGELFF
J: TRBJ2-3; D: TRBD2; size: few; V: TRBV20-1; DNA: TGCAGTGCCCGAGCAGAGATGGTAGCGGGGGGGCGTACAGATACGCAGTATTTT; CDR3: CSARAEMVAGGRTDTQYF
J: TRBJ1-2; D: -; size: few; V: TRBV9; DNA: TGTGCCAGCAGCGGCCTAGGTCTGGGCGCGGGATATGGCTACACCTTC; CDR3: CASSGLGLGAGYGYTF
J: TRBJ1-4; D: -; size: -; V: TRBV6-6; DNA: TGTGCCAGCAGGACCTTGCAGGGCACTAATGAAAAACTGTTTTTT; CDR3: CASRTLQGTNEKLFF
J: TRBJ1-2; D: -; size: -; V: TRBV6-1; DNA: TGTGCCAGCAGTGAAGTCTGGGGCGGTGGCTACACCTTC; CDR3: CASSEVWGGGYTF
J: TRBJ1-1; D: -; size: many; V: TRBV3-1; DNA: TGTGCCAGCAGCCAAGACCAGGGAATGAACACTGAAGCTTTCTTT; CDR3: CASSQDQGMNTEAFF
J: TRBJ2-7; D: TRBD1; size: -; V: TRBV5-1; DNA: TGCGCCAGCAGCCTCGTAAGACCGGGACAGGGCTCCTACGAGCAGTACTTC; CDR3: CASSLVRPGQGSYEQYF
J: TRBJ2-6; D: TRBD1; size: few; V: TRBV5-1; DNA: TGCGCCAGCGGGACAGAGAGCGCTGGGGCCAACGTCCTGACTTTC; CDR3: CASGTESAGANVLTF
J: TRBJ2-3; D: TRBD2; size: -; V: TRBV4-3; DNA: TGCGCCAGCAGCCAAAGGGGAGGGCTACGGTTTAGCACAGATACGCAGTATTTT; CDR3: CASSQRGGLRFSTDTQYF
J: TRBJ1-1; D: TRBD1; size: -; V: TRBV19; DNA: TGTGCCAGTAGTGAGAGGACAGGAGCGAACACTGAAGCTTTCTTT; CDR3: CASSERTGANTEAFF
J: TRBJ1-1; D: -; size: -; V: TRBV7-9; DNA: TGTGCCAGCTCACCAGGGTCTACTGAAGCTTTCTTT; CDR3: CASSPGSTEAFF
J: TRBJ2-7; D: -; size: once; V: TRBV2; DNA: TGTGCCAGCAGACCAGGACAGTTCTACGAGCAGTACTTC; CDR3: CASRPGQFYEQYF
J: TRBJ2-1; D: TRBD2; size: -; V: TRBV28; DNA: TGTGCCAGCAAGTGGAGCGGGGGGCAGGGGGGAGCCGATGAGCAGTTCTTC; CDR3: CASKWSGGQGGADEQFF
J: TRBJ2-7; D: TRBD1; size: many; V: TRBV4-1; DNA: TGCCCGTCAGGGGGCTCCTACGAGCAGTACTTC; CDR3: CPSGGSYEQYF
J: TRBJ2-3; D: TRBD2; size: -; V: TRBV7-6; DNA: TGTGCCAGCAACCCCCCCCTGACCGGGACTAGCCGAACTAGCACAGATACGCAGTATTTT; CDR3: CASNPPLTGTSRTSTDTQYF
J: TRBJ2-5; D: -; size: -; V: TRBV2; DNA: TGTGCCAGCAGTTCAGAGGACGGCAGGACCCAGTACTTC; CDR3: CASSSEDGRTQYF
J: TRBJ2-7; D: TRBD1; size: -; V: TRBV12-3/TRBV12-4; DNA: TGTGCCAGCAACTCGGTCCGGGACAGCCCCTACGAGCAGTACTTC; CDR3: CASNSVRDSPYEQYF
J: TRBJ2-1; D: -; size: few; V: TRBV5-1; DNA: TGCGCCAGCATGACAGATAGCTCCTACAATGAGCAGTTCTTC; CDR3: CASMTDSSYNEQFF
J: TRBJ2-7; D: TRBD1; size: -; V: TRBV6-5; DNA: TGTGCCAACGCTTATAGGGGGCATGGGGGCGAGCAGTACTTC; CDR3: CANAYRGHGGEQYF